This TCR beta chain emerged from a study of response to subunit inactivated influenza vaccine. Study-wide results and caveats: Each seasonal influenza vaccination recruits few new T cells, the authors suggested.

One entry per CDR3 protein results from TCRdb running MiXCR on the RT-PCR reads. The profile shows roughly 700,000 distinct CDR3 sequences, more than 11% of them singletons. Germline loops: CDR1 ENHRY, CDR2 SYGVKD. The CDR3 consists of 16 residues. V lost 3 bases, J lost 1 base, and 7 bases stayed unmatched. About this clonotype: What it binds is not known.

This chain links TRBV10-3 with TRBJ2-5; 8 positions agree with TRBD2. This TCR derives from a man in his forties or fifties who received an inactivated influenza vaccine. The sample was PBMCs from blood, taken roughly 15 days before vaccination. The CDR3 DNA reads TGTGCCATCAGTGAAATTAGCGGGGAGCTCCAAGAGACCCAGTACTTC. Protein: CAISEISGELQETQYF.